The 4 T cell receptor beta chains reported below all come from one sample, sequenced in a study of identical twins. TCRdb redid the calling of the 5' RACE reads with MiXCR, one entry per CDR3 protein. Here the sample spans about 890,000 distinct CDR3 sequences, 9% to 15% being singletons. The same sample was also studied in work on yellow fever vaccine responses in identical twins.

The sequencing sample was made of PBMCs. These receptors were taken from a woman aged 18-29 years in good health.

The gene calls are TRBV6-1 and TRBJ2-1, with TRBD2 matching 7 bases. With V trimmed by 6 bases and J by 1 base, 9 bases remained unmatched. The CDR3 spans 16 residues. The V gene's germline CDR1 is MNHNS and CDR2 SASEGT. CDR3: CASSPGTTHSYNEQFF. The CDR3, as DNA: TGTGCCAGCAGCCCCGGGACTACCCATTCCTACAATGAGCAGTTCTTC.

This clonotype was seen a few times. The chain combines TRBV5-1 with TRBJ1-5; D is uncertain. Per the germline V gene, CDR1 is SGHRS and CDR2 is YFSETQ. This CDR3 spans 15 amino acids. V was trimmed by 1 base and J by 4 bases, leaving 12 bases between them. CDR3 amino acids: CASSLMGKLNQPQHF. The CDR3 region has the DNA TGCGCCAGCAGCTTGATGGGAAAACTGAATCAGCCCCAGCATTTT.

The V gene is TRBV20-1, the J gene TRBJ1-5; D gene uncertain. The CDR3 length is 13 residues. Trimming took off 1 base at V and 3 bases at J, with 7 bases between the two ends. The germline V gene has CDR1 DFQATT and CDR2 SNEGSKA (reference sequence). In DNA form, the CDR3 reads TGCAGTGCTAGAGGGCCCCCCAATCAGCCCCAGCATTTT. Protein: CSARGPPNQPQHF.

This clonotype was seen a few times. The J gene is TRBJ1-4, the V gene TRBV4-1; D gene ambiguous. The V gene lost 1 base and the J gene lost 4 bases, with 7 bases spanning the gap. Germline assignment: CDR1 MGHRA and CDR2 YSYEKL. The CDR3 is 14 residues long. The CDR3 here is CASSQGAFNEKLFF. In DNA form, the CDR3 reads TGCGCCAGCAGCCAAGGGGCCTTTAATGAAAAACTGTTTTTT.